One and the same sample provided the 31 T cell receptor beta chains below, sequenced in a study of cytotoxic CD8 clonotypes in ibrutinib-treated CLL. Produced via immunoSEQ multiplex PCR; TCRdb's table is partial and in-frame only. The data contain more than 300,000 clones, 80% of them seen just once; the ten biggest clones take up 6.5% to 8%. The sequenced sample was PBMCs, obtained before ibrutinib treatment. The receptors here all came from a human donor with chronic lymphocytic leukemia.

This chain uses TRBV27 with TRBJ1-1; TRBD1 matches at 7 bases. CDR1 and CDR2 (germline): MNHEY, SMNVEV (reference sequence). With V trimmed by 6 bases and J by 3 bases, 13 bases remained unmatched. The CDR3 length is 16 residues. CDR3 in DNA: TGTGCCAGCAGCCAGCGGGAGGGGCAGGGGGACACTGAAGCTTTCTTT. It specifies CASSQREGQGDTEAFF.

V is TRBV7-9 and J is TRBJ2-3; weak D call: TRBD2 (5 bases). V was shortened by 5 bases and J by 3 bases, with 15 bases between the two germline ends. Germline V gives CDR1 SEHNR, CDR2 FQNEAQ (reference sequence). The CDR3 sequence is 15 residues long. The chain's CDR3 is CASSTLGRGTDTQYF. The CDR3 nucleotides read TGTGCCAGCAGCACTCTAGGACGGGGAACAGATACGCAGTATTTT. The whole variable domain, filled in from reference TRBV7-9 and TRBJ2-3, reads DTGVSQNPRHKITKRGQNVTFRCDPISEHNRLYWYRQTLGQGPEFLTYFQNEAQLEKSRLLSDRFSAERPKGSFSTLEIQRTEQGDSAMYLCASSTLGRGTDTQYFGPGTRLTVL.

This sequence joins TRBV5-4 and TRBJ2-7, with 11 nucleotides matching TRBD2. J was trimmed by 3 bases and V by 4 bases; bases with no gene match: 9. The germline CDR1 and CDR2 sequences are SGHNT and YYREEE (reference sequence). The CDR3 runs 16 residues. CDR3: CASSPLAGGPVYEQYF. As DNA, the CDR3 is TGTGCCAGCAGCCCCTTAGCGGGAGGGCCTGTCTACGAGCAGTACTTC.

V usage is TRBV6-1 and J usage is TRBJ2-7; 7 bases are shared with TRBD1. This CDR3 has 13 residues. V lost 6 bases, J lost 0 bases, and 2 bases stayed unmatched. Germline V gives CDR1 MNHNS, CDR2 SASEGT. CDR3 sequence reads: CASSRQGSYEQYF. The CDR3 nucleotides are TGTGCCAGCAGCCGACAGGGCTCCTACGAGCAGTACTTC.

The gene calls are TRBV10-1 and TRBJ2-5; D is possibly TRBD1 (5 bases). Germline V gives CDR1 WNHNN, CDR2 SYGVQD (reference sequence). CDR3 length: 13 residues. Trimming left V 7 bases short and J 5 bases short, with 14 bases between. The CDR3 region is CASTERPGETQYF. In DNA, the CDR3 is TGCGCCAGCACCGAAAGACCAGGGGAGACCCAGTACTTC.

This rearrangement joins TRBV6-5 to TRBJ1-2, with D perhaps matching TRBD1 (5 bases). The CDR3 has 16 residues. V was clipped by 0 bases and J by 0 bases, with 11 bases between them. Per the germline V gene, CDR1 is MNHEY and CDR2 is SVGAGI. The DNA of the CDR3 is TGTGCCAGCAGTTACTCTCCCGCGGGGCCTAACTATGGCTACACCTTC. Amino acid sequence: CASSYSPAGPNYGYTF.

This clone was detected once. As DNA, the CDR3 is TGCGCCAGCAGCCAAGATCTTGGACTGTACCAAGAGACCCAGTACTTC. Amino acid sequence: CASSQDLGLYQETQYF. The V and J genes are TRBV4-3 and TRBJ2-5; perhaps TRBD2 as D (5 bases). This CDR3 is 16 amino acids long. Germline assignment: CDR1 LGHNA and CDR2 YSLEER. The V and J ends lost 0 bases and 0 bases respectively, with 11 bases between them.

The chain employs TRBV19 and TRBJ2-2, with D perhaps matching TRBD1 or TRBD2 (5 bases each). This CDR3 is built from 16 residues. Looked up from germline, CDR1 is LNHDA and CDR2 is SQIVND (reference sequence). V gave up 5 bases and J gave up 6 bases, with 19 bases separating them. The CDR3 here is CASSPGPPTHAGELFF. As DNA, the CDR3 is TGTGCCAGTAGTCCGGGACCGCCTACTCATGCCGGGGAGCTGTTTTTT.

This clone turned up a few times. This chain uses TRBV4-1 with TRBJ2-4, with 12 bases fitting TRBD2. Germline CDR1 is MGHRA and CDR2 is YSYEKL. This CDR3 is 16 amino acids long. Trimming cost V 3 bases and J 2 bases; bases outside gene matches: 2. The CDR3 nucleotides read TGCGCCAGCAGCCACCTAGCGGGAGGGACCAAAAACATTCAGTACTTC. Translated, it gives CASSHLAGGTKNIQYF.

The rearrangement links TRBV9 to TRBJ2-1, with D perhaps matching TRBD2 (5 bases). Between the trimmed V and J ends, which lost 2 bases and 10 bases, there was a span of 10 bases. This CDR3 has 12 residues. CDR1 SGDLS and CDR2 YYNGEE come from the germline V gene. CDR3 region: CASSVREGEQFF. The CDR3 DNA follows: TGTGCCAGCAGCGTCCGGGAAGGAGAGCAGTTCTTC.

This chain connects TRBV7-7 to TRBJ2-2; 8 nucleotides agree with TRBD1. The ends lost 6 bases at V and 5 bases at J; junction bases unmatched: 5. The CDR3 contains 14 residues. CDR1 is SSHAT and CDR2 is FNYEAQ in the germline V gene (reference sequence). Here the CDR3 DNA reads TGTGCCAGCAGAGGGACAGGAAGGACCGGGGAGCTGTTTTTT. Amino acid sequence: CASRGTGRTGELFF.

This sequence joins TRBV28 and TRBJ2-7; 9 positions agree with TRBD1. The CDR3 runs to 13 residues. The germline V gene has CDR1 MDHEN and CDR2 SYDVKM. J gave up 5 bases and V 6 bases, and 5 bases lay outside the gene matches. CDR3 nucleotide sequence: TGTGCCAGCAGGTACAGGGGGCCCCACGAGCAGTACTTC. This codes for CASRYRGPHEQYF.

The chain joins TRBV27 to TRBJ2-7; 9 positions match TRBD2. Germline lookup yields CDR1 MNHEY and CDR2 SMNVEV (reference sequence). This CDR3 contains 15 residues. V shed 7 bases, J shed 7 bases, and the junction held 14 bases outside the gene matches. The CDR3 is CASNSLAGALGEQYF. The CDR3 DNA sequence: TGTGCCAGCAATTCCTTAGCGGGAGCCTTGGGGGAGCAGTACTTC.

The rearrangement joins TRBV29-1 to TRBJ2-5, with D unclear. The CDR3 extends over 12 amino acids. Per germline, CDR1 SQVTM and CDR2 ANQGSEA. V lost 5 bases and J 2 bases, leaving 9 bases between the germline ends. CDR3 amino acids: CSVWGTQETQYF. The CDR3 nucleotides are TGCAGCGTTTGGGGAACGCAAGAGACCCAGTACTTC.

The chain uses TRBV27 and TRBJ2-1, with TRBD2 as a possible D gene (6 bases). Germline assignment: CDR1 MNHEY and CDR2 SMNVEV (reference sequence). V was shortened by 7 bases and J by 0 bases, with 10 bases between the two germline ends. This CDR3 spans 14 amino acids. CDR3 coding DNA: TGTGCCAGCACCGTCGGGAGCTCCTACAATGAGCAGTTCTTC. Its translation is CASTVGSSYNEQFF.

This clone was observed once. The V gene is TRBV7-7, the J gene TRBJ2-3; 11 bases match TRBD2. V trimming: 5 bases; J trimming: 0 bases; junction bases outside the gene matches: 4. CDR1 and CDR2 from the germline V gene are SSHAT and FNYEAQ (reference sequence). The CDR3 sequence is 16 residues long. CDR3 nucleotide sequence: TGTGCCAGCAGCCCACGACTAGCGGGAAGCACAGATACGCAGTATTTT. Translation gives CASSPRLAGSTDTQYF. Full variable domain (missing parts from reference TRBV7-7 and TRBJ2-3): GAGVSQSPRYKVTKRGQDVTLRCDPISSHATLYWYQQALGQGPEFLTYFNYEAQPDKSGLPSDRFSAERPEGSISTLTIQRTEQRDSAMYRCASSPRLAGSTDTQYFGPGTRLTVL.

The chain employs TRBV27 and TRBJ2-1; possibly TRBD1 or TRBD2 for D (6 bases each). Trimming took off 2 bases at V and 10 bases at J, with 15 bases between the two ends. Germline values: CDR1 MNHEY, CDR2 SMNVEV (reference sequence). The CDR3 has 14 amino acids. The CDR3 coding sequence is TGTGCCAGCAGTTTACGGGGGCGGGCGGGAGAGCAGTTCTTC. Its translation is CASSLRGRAGEQFF.

This clone was detected only once. The chain is built from TRBV27 and TRBJ2-2; 10 bases agree with TRBD2. Germline CDR1 is MNHEY and CDR2 is SMNVEV (reference sequence). The CDR3 runs 16 residues. With V trimmed by 4 bases and J by 0 bases, 2 bases remained unmatched. CDR3 coding DNA: TGTGCCAGCAGTTCTCTAGCGGGAGCGAACACCGGGGAGCTGTTTTTT. Residues: CASSSLAGANTGELFF.

V and J are TRBV27 and TRBJ1-1, with a tentative D call TRBD1 (5 bases). The CDR3 length is 15 residues. Germline-derived CDR1 and CDR2 are MNHEY and SMNVEV (reference sequence). The V gene lost 3 bases and the J gene lost 1 base, with 12 bases spanning the gap. The CDR3 DNA is TGTGCCAGCAGTTTTATCCAGGGTTCGAACACTGAAGCTTTCTTT. Translation: CASSFIQGSNTEAFF.

Many counts were recorded for this clone. This chain connects TRBV29-1 to TRBJ2-1; D is unclear. V lost 8 bases and J 4 bases, leaving 21 bases between the germline ends. CDR1 and CDR2 from the germline V gene are SQVTM and ANQGSEA. The CDR3 totals 15 residues. The CDR3 nucleotides read TGCAGCTGGGAAGAAATCGATACGCGATACAATGAGCAGTTCTTC. Encoded protein: CSWEEIDTRYNEQFF.

V usage is TRBV18 and J usage is TRBJ2-7, with 12 bases lining up with TRBD2. This CDR3 is 16 amino acids long. Germline trimming cut 4 bases from V and 4 bases from J; bases unmatched to any gene: 8. Germline V gives CDR1 KGHSH, CDR2 LQKENI. The CDR3 DNA is TGTGCCAGCTCACTCCGGACTAGCGGGAATGTTTACGAGCAGTACTTC. Protein product: CASSLRTSGNVYEQYF.

The gene calls are TRBV7-9 and TRBJ2-7; D may be TRBD2 (5 bases). Trimming pared 2 bases from V and 0 bases from J, leaving 11 bases between. Germline CDR1 SEHNR, CDR2 FQNEAQ (reference sequence). The CDR3 is made up of 15 amino acids. The CDR3 spells CASSLLLGSSYEQYF. The CDR3 DNA reads TGTGCCAGCAGCTTACTGCTGGGGAGCTCCTACGAGCAGTACTTC.

This rearrangement joins TRBV2 to TRBJ2-7, with D perhaps matching TRBD2 (6 bases). Germline lookup yields CDR1 SNHLY and CDR2 FYNNEI. With 7 bases removed from V and 3 bases from J, the gap between germline ends came to 16 bases. The CDR3 length is 14 residues. The CDR3 sequence is CASKPTPGDYEQYF. The CDR3 coding sequence is TGTGCCAGCAAACCAACGCCGGGGGACTACGAGCAGTACTTC.

The chain combines TRBV5-1 with TRBJ2-1, with D maybe TRBD1 (6 bases). The CDR3 covers 17 residues. The V gene lost 0 bases and the J gene lost 2 bases, with 15 bases spanning the gap. Germline CDR1 and CDR2: SGHRS and YFSETQ. DNA of the CDR3: TGCGCCAGCAGCTTGGAGTGGGGGACACTAACCTACAATGAGCAGTTCTTC. This translates into CASSLEWGTLTYNEQFF.

This clone has only one observation. The chain joins TRBV4-1 to TRBJ1-1; possibly TRBD1 for D (5 bases). The V gene's germline CDR1 is MGHRA and CDR2 YSYEKL. CDR3 length: 17 amino acids. The V and J ends lost 4 bases and 3 bases respectively, with 21 bases between them. The CDR3 DNA is TGCGCCAGCAGCCCCCTGAAGGAGGACACGCCGGACACTGAAGCTTTCTTT. It is translated as CASSPLKEDTPDTEAFF.

This chain links TRBV21-1 with TRBJ2-7; the table's D call TRBD2 went unverified against the DNA. TRBV21-1 is classified as a pseudogene. This CDR3 spans 16 amino acids. The chain's CDR3 is CASKARGSGDSYEQYF. The CDR3 nucleotides read TGTGCCAGCAAGGCTAGGGGTAGCGGGGACTCCTACGAGCAGTACTTC.

This chain uses TRBV27 with TRBJ1-2, with unresolved D. The germline CDR1 and CDR2 sequences are MNHEY and SMNVEV (reference sequence). With 10 bases removed from V and 0 bases from J, the gap between germline ends came to 12 bases. This CDR3 contains 13 residues. The CDR3 protein is CATRSGANYGYTF. The CDR3, as DNA: TGTGCCACCCGATCGGGAGCTAACTATGGCTACACCTTC.

There are a few counts of this clone. The CDR3 protein is CASSFGGGPAYEQYF. CDR3 nucleotides: TGCGCCAGCAGCTTCGGGGGCGGACCGGCCTACGAGCAGTACTTC. The rearrangement joins TRBV5-1 to TRBJ2-7, with D perhaps matching TRBD1 or TRBD2 (6 bases each). Germline V CDR1 and CDR2: SGHRS, YFSETQ. Trimming cost V 2 bases and J 2 bases, with 14 bases left between them. The CDR3 has 15 residues. The variable domain in full, completed from reference TRBV5-1 and TRBJ2-7, reads KAGVTQTPRYLIKTRGQQVTLSCSPISGHRSVSWYQQTPGQGLQFLFEYFSETQRNKGNFPGRFSGRQFSNSRSEMNVSTLELGDSALYLCASSFGGGPAYEQYFGPGTRLTVT.

This clone was picked up a small number of times. V usage is TRBV4-2 and J usage is TRBJ1-2; no firm D call. Between the trimmed V and J ends, which lost 0 bases and 5 bases, there was a span of 19 bases. The CDR3 has 17 amino acids. Germline values: CDR1 LGHNA, CDR2 YNFKEQ. DNA for the CDR3: TGTGCCAGCAGCCAAGAGGGCCGCGAGTGGGTCCGGTATGGCTACACCTTC. This gives the protein CASSQEGREWVRYGYTF.

The chain has TRBV19 and TRBJ2-1; D gene uncertain. This CDR3 has 14 amino acids. Trimming took 7 bases from V and 7 from J, leaving 17 bases between them. Per germline, CDR1 LNHDA and CDR2 SQIVND (reference sequence). In DNA, the CDR3 is TGTGCCAGTAAGATTGAACCGGGTGCGAATGAGCAGTTCTTC. Protein sequence: CASKIEPGANEQFF.

This clone has a handful of counts. The rearrangement uses TRBV7-8 and TRBJ2-3; D is unresolved. CDR3 size: 13 residues. Germline CDR1 is SGHVS and CDR2 is FQNEAQ. V was pared by 1 base and J by 4 bases, with 6 bases between. Here the CDR3 DNA reads TGTGCCAGCAGCTTAGGGGTCGCAGATACGCAGTATTTT. This translates into CASSLGVADTQYF.